This paragraph reports one T cell receptor beta chain. Its antigen is currently not known. Per-nucleotide qualities are absent, and no much larger clonotype sits a single base away. Genomic DNA from CD8+ cells was used for TCRbeta sequencing according to the manufacturer's instructions. A genomics technology centre in Finland ran the TCRbeta sequencing, which was done with the immunoSEQ assay. The published analysis was carried out like this. Clonotype tables produced by the immunoSEQ preprocessing pipeline were converted into VDJtools format, and non-productive clonotypes were filtered out. Samples with fewer than 10,000 reads were excluded, the remaining samples were subsampled to 10,000 reads, and most of the eight CND-RA samples met this threshold. The VDJtools CalcDiversityStats function was applied to data subsampled to 10,000 reads to calculate Shannon-Wiener, Simpson and clonality indices. To infer antigen specificity, non-singleton TCRbeta clonotypes were hard-matched against VDJdb, with no mismatches permitted. CDR3 sequences differing by one amino acid (Hamming distance 1) were grouped into clusters with potentially shared antigen targets. Group enrichment of public clonotypes was tested with one-sided Fisher's exact tests after groups were resampled to six samples, with the procedure repeated ten times. TCRdb mirrors the immuneACCESS table, restricted to in-frame sequences. Some clones are absent from its copies; in checked studies, under half trace to an unresolved V gene, and the reason for the others is unknown. That table gives V, J and clone size, and the DNA gave D and trimming. The sample has 600 to 850 clones on record, about 88% of them singletons. 8% to 10% of the sample is held by the ten biggest clonotypes.

This sample is part of a study of CD8 T cells in seronegative destructive rheumatoid arthritis (dated by TCRdb to 2018 to 2021). Concerning the study at large: Biological drugs were being received by seven of the eight CND-RA patients at the time of sampling. The study compared peripheral CD8+ TCRbeta repertoires from patients with CCP-negative destructive rheumatoid arthritis (CND-RA) against repertoires from newly diagnosed seropositive RA, seronegative RA and healthy controls. Comparison cohorts of seropositive RA, seronegative RA and healthy controls came from an earlier published TCRbeta dataset rather than new sequencing. Beyond this particular receptor, the publication reports: The small size of the CND-RA cohort was acknowledged as a limitation of the study. Across the approximately 100,000 clonotypes tested, no public clonotype enrichment was retained after Benjamini-Hochberg correction. Because diagnostic samples were lacking, the TCR repertoire differences may partly reflect years of poor disease control rather than having been present at onset. Compared with controls and other RA subtypes, CND-RA repertoires contained more CMV-reactive and fewer influenza A-reactive CD8+ TCRbeta sequences. A distinct set of enriched public clonotypes appeared to be present in CND-RA patients, and the authors interpreted this finding as support for a separate disease subset. After adjustment for age, less diverse and more clonal CD8+ TCRbeta repertoires appeared to be present in CND-RA patients than in other RA subtypes.

A negative result on the clinical CCP2 antibody test was shown by CND-RA patients, and progression of joint destruction was observed despite active therapy. All CND-RA patients were characterized by typical joint destruction in wrists and ankles and by failure of conventional anti-rheumatic therapy. CND-RA patients were sampled not at diagnosis but after long disease histories, which in several cases spanned decades. Roughly 50 millilitres of EDTA-anticoagulated peripheral blood were collected from each patient. Density gradient separation with Ficoll-Paque PLUS was used to isolate peripheral blood mononuclear cells. AutoMACS magnetic bead positive selection was used to isolate CD8+ cells from fresh or cryopreserved PBMCs, and flow cytometry was used to check purity. Genomic DNA was extracted using Nucleospin Tissue or Tissue XS kits and then quantified on a Qubit 2.0 fluorometer. V and J are trimmed by 5 bases and 5 bases, and the gene matches miss 7 bases of the junction. The germline V gene (reference sequence) specifies MNHEY as CDR1 and SMNVEV as CDR2. The CDR3, from cysteine to phenylalanine, totals 15 residues. Just the 45-base CDR3 DNA is kept, in frame starting at base 1.

The sequence was collected from a woman in her fifties or sixties with seronegative destructive rheumatoid arthritis. This chain joins TRBV27 to TRBJ2-2; 8 middle bases align to TRBD2. The sequenced sample consisted of CD8+ T cells from blood. The CDR3 reads CASSPGTRVTGELFF. Here is the DNA: TGTGCCAGCAGTCCCGGGACTAGGGTTACCGGGGAGCTGTTTTTT.